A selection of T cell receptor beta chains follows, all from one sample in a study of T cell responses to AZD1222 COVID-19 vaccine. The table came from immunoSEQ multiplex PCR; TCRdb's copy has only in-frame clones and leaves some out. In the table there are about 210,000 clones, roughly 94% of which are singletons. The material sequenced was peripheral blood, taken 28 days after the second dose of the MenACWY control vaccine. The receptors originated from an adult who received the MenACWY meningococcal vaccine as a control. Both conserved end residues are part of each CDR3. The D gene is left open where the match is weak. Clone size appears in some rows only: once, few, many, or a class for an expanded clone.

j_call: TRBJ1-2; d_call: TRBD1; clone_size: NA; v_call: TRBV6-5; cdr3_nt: TGTGCCAGCAGTCAGAGGGGGCAGGGCTTAGATGGCTACACCTTC; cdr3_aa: CASSQRGQGLDGYTF
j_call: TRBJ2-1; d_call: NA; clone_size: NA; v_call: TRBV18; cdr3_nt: TGTGCCAGCTCACCCGAAGACAGGTACAATGAGCAGTTCTTC; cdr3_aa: CASSPEDRYNEQFF
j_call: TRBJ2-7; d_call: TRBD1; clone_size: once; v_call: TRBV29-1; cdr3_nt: TGCAGCGTTGAAGACTGGGGTCCGGGACAGGGGTACGAGCAGTACTTC; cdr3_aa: CSVEDWGPGQGYEQYF
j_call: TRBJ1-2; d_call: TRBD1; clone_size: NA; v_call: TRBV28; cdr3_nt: TGTGCCAGCAGTTCCCCCGGGACAGGGAACTATGGCTACACCTTC; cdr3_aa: CASSSPGTGNYGYTF
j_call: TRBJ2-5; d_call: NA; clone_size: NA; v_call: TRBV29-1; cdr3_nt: TGCAGCGTGGGGGGCGGTTTACAAGAGACCCAGTACTTC; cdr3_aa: CSVGGGLQETQYF
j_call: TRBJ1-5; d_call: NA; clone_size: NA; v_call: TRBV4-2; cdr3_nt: TGTGCCAGCAGCCAAGATTATGGGGGACGCCAGCCCCAGCATTTT; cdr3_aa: CASSQDYGGRQPQHF
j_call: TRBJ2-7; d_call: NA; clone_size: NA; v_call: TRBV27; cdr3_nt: TGTGCCAGCAGCCCCCTCAAAGCCTGGGGCGAGCAGTACTTC; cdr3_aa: CASSPLKAWGEQYF
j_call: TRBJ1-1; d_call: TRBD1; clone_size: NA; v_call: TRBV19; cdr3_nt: TGTGCCAGTAGGACAGGGGGCACTGAAGCTTTCTTT; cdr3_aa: CASRTGGTEAFF
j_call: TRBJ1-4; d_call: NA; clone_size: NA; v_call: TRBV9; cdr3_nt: TGTGCCAGCAGCGTCCAGGGCGCAACTAATGAAAAACTGTTTTTT; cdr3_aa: CASSVQGATNEKLFF
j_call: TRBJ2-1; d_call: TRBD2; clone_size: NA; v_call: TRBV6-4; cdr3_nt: TGTGCCAGCAGTGACCACGGGGGGGCCAGGGATGAGCAGTTCTTC; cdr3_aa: CASSDHGGARDEQFF
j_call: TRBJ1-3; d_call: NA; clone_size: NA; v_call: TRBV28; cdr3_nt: TGTGCCAGCACCCTTGGGGGGCGCGGAAACACCATATATTTT; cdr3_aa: CASTLGGRGNTIYF
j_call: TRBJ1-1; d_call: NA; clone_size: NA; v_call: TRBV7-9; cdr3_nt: TGTGCCAGCAGCTTATCCAACACTGAAGCTTTCTTT; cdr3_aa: CASSLSNTEAFF
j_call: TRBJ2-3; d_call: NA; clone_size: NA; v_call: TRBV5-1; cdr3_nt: TGCGCCAGCAGCTTGGAGGGTCGACAGGGAGGTGCAGATACGCAGTATTTT; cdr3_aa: CASSLEGRQGGADTQYF
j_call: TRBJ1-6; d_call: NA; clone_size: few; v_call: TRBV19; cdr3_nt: TGTGCCAGTAGTATATCGGGTGAGGGATCACCCCTCCACTTT; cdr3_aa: CASSISGEGSPLHF
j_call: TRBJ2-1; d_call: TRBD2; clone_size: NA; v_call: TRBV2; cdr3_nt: TGTGCCAGCAGTGACCCACTAGCGGGGGGATACAATGAGCAGTTCTTC; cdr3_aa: CASSDPLAGGYNEQFF
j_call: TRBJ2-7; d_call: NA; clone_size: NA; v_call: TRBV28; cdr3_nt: TGTGCCAGCAGTTTTGGGGGGAGCAATTCCTACGAGCAGTACTTC; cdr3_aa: CASSFGGSNSYEQYF
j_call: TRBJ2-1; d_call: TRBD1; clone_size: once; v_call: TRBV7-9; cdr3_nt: TGTGCCAGCAACGACAGGGGGGAAAGGGATGAGCAGTTCTTC; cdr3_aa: CASNDRGERDEQFF
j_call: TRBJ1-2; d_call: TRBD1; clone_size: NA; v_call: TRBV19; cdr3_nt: TGTGCCAGTAGTATGCCCCCGAATTCCGGGACAGTCTATGGCTACACCTTC; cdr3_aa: CASSMPPNSGTVYGYTF
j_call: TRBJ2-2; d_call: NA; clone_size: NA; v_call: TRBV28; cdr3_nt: TGTGCCAGCAGTCCCATCGTCAGATACGGGGAGCTGTTTTTT; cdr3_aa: CASSPIVRYGELFF
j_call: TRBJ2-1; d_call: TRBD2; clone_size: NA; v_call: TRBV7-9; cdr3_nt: TGTGCCAGCAGCTTAAAGGGGACTAGCGGGGTCGATGAGCAGTTCTTC; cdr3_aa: CASSLKGTSGVDEQFF
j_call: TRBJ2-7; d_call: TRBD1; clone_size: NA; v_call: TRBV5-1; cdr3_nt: TGCGCCAGCAGCACGGGACAGCCGCGGACCTACGAGCAGTACTTC; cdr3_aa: CASSTGQPRTYEQYF
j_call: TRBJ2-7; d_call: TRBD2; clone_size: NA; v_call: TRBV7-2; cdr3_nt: TGTGCCAGCAGCATCCTAGCGGGGGCCGCTCAGCAGTACTTC; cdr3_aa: CASSILAGAAQQYF
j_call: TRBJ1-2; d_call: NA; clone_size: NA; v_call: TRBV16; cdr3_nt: TGTGCCAGCAGCCAATCGTTCTCCAGGGGCAACTATGGCTACACCTTC; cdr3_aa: CASSQSFSRGNYGYTF
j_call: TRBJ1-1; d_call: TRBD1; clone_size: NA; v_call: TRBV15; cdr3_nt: TGTGCCACCAGCAGTACAGGGGGAGGTACTGAAGCTTTCTTT; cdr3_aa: CATSSTGGGTEAFF
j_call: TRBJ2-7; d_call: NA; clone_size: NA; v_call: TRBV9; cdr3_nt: TGTGCCAGCAGCGTATCGGAGAACTCCTACGAGCAGTACTTC; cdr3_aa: CASSVSENSYEQYF
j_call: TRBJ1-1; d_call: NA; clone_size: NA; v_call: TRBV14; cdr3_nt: TGTGCCAGCAGCCACAGGGGCTTGAACACTGAAGCTTTCTTT; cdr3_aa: CASSHRGLNTEAFF
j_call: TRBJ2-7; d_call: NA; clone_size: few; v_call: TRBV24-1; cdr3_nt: TGTGCCACCAGTGGGGGACGGGGGTACGAGCAGTACTTC; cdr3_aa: CATSGGRGYEQYF
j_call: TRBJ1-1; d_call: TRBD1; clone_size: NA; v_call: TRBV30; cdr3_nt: TGTGCCTGGGATCCGGGACAGGGACGCACTGAAGCTTTCTTT; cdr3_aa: CAWDPGQGRTEAFF
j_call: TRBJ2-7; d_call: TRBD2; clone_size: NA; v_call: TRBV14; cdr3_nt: TGTGCCAGCAGCGAGGGACTAGCTAACGAGCAGTACTTC; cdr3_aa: CASSEGLANEQYF
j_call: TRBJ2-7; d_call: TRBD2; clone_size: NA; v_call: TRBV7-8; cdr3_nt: TGTGCCAGCAACGATGGCGGGGGGGCCTACGAGCAGTACTTC; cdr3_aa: CASNDGGGAYEQYF